A selection of T cell receptor beta chains follows, all from one sample in a study of T cell responses to AZD1222 COVID-19 vaccine. Some clones are missing from TCRdb's copy, which holds only in-frame ones; the method was immunoSEQ multiplex PCR. This sample yields roughly 140,000 clones, of which more than 75% are seen a single time; 3% to 3.5% belongs to the top ten. Material: peripheral blood, obtained 28 days after the second AZD1222 dose. Every receptor here comes from an adult who received the AZD1222 COVID-19 vaccine. CDR3s leave out the opening cysteine and the closing phenylalanine or tryptophan.

j_call v_call cdr3_aa
TRBJ1-5 TRBV6-5 ASRPGQVGNQPQH
TRBJ1-1 TRBV20-1 SAPTGAEAF
TRBJ1-1 TRBV11-2 ASSLGSKGAGTEAF
TRBJ2-5 TRBV10-3 AISGDRQETQY
TRBJ2-2 TRBV7-8 ASSLDPRTGELF
TRBJ2-5 TRBV3-1/TRBV3-2 ASSPPLEETQY
TRBJ1-4 TRBV29-1 SVEAGGSEKLF
TRBJ1-1 TRBV3-1/TRBV3-2 ASSQAGGAF
TRBJ2-7 TRBV30 AWSYRAYYEQY
TRBJ1-3 TRBV4-3 ASSETTTDRRNTIY
TRBJ1-3 TRBV6-5 ASSVPAGNTIY
TRBJ1-1 TRBV19 ASKLTMNRDRSITDTEAF
TRBJ1-5 TRBV7-7 ASSSPRGPGGNQPQH
TRBJ2-1 TRBV9 ASSVELAGGTYNEQF
TRBJ1-1 TRBV6-5 AFSRTLNTEAF
TRBJ2-1 TRBV20-1 SASKNNEQF
TRBJ1-2 TRBV7-2 ASSPYNNYGYT
TRBJ2-7 TRBV7-9 ASSLTYEQY
TRBJ1-5 TRBV7-3 ASSLTSNQPQH
TRBJ2-7 TRBV10-3 AISEVNKNYEQY
TRBJ1-5 TRBV6-6 ASRRDVPQPQH
TRBJ1-2 TRBV19 ASSDPPVYGYT
TRBJ2-6 TRBV7-6 ASSQGGGAGANVLT
TRBJ1-1 TRBV19 ASKTGSELMNTEAF
TRBJ1-4 TRBV9 ASSVGENEKLF
TRBJ1-5 TRBV6-5 ASAGTGEHQPQH
TRBJ1-2 TRBV19 ACRAGQGDYGYT
TRBJ1-1 TRBV7-3 ASSTQRDTEAF